These 15 T cell receptor beta chains were all obtained from the same sample, sequenced in a study of OX40 agonist ivuxolimab in advanced cancers. This table comes from immunoSEQ multiplex PCR, and its TCRdb copy is limited to in-frame clones, with some not included. The sample contains around 19,000 clones, 80% to 90% of which appear only once. Sequenced here: CD4+ or CD8+ T cells sorted from blood, sampled in a trial of the OX40 agonist ivuxolimab. These receptors were collected from an adult with an advanced solid tumor such as melanoma, head and neck, liver or kidney cancer.

In this sample, this clone turned up once. The chain has TRBV2 and TRBJ2-5; no clear D gene. Trimming removed 4 bases at V and 4 bases at J, with 10 bases between. CDR3 size: 13 residues. Germline V gene data show CDR1 as SNHLY and CDR2 as FYNNEI. CDR3 in amino acids: CASSVGHRETQYF. The CDR3 DNA reads TGTGCCAGCAGTGTAGGGCACAGAGAGACCCAGTACTTC. Full variable domain (rest looked up from reference TRBV2 and TRBJ2-5): EPEVTQTPSHQVTQMGQEVILRCVPISNHLYFYWYRQILGQKVEFLVSFYNNEISEKSEIFDDQFSVERPDGSNFTLKIRSTKLEDSAMYFCASSVGHRETQYFGPGTRLLVL.

The rearrangement links TRBV5-1 to TRBJ2-1; 9 bases match TRBD2. V was clipped by 1 base and J by 6 bases; unmatched bases: 5. Germline V CDR1 and CDR2: SGHRS, YFSETQ. This CDR3 has 15 amino acids. The DNA of the CDR3 is TGCGCCAGCAGCTTGCGGACTAGCGTCGGCAATGAGCAGTTCTTC. It encodes CASSLRTSVGNEQFF. Complete variable domain (other parts from reference TRBV5-1 and TRBJ2-1): KAGVTQTPRYLIKTRGQQVTLSCSPISGHRSVSWYQQTPGQGLQFLFEYFSETQRNKGNFPGRFSGRQFSNSRSEMNVSTLELGDSALYLCASSLRTSVGNEQFFGPGTRLTVL.

As for this clone: This CDR3 is missing its conserved last phenylalanine or tryptophan, likely due to a read error. The chain uses TRBV5-5 and TRBJ1-6; TRBD1 agrees at 7 bases. The junction had 3 bases not matched to a gene; V was cut back by 2 bases and J by 4 bases. CDR3 size: 15 residues. Germline values: CDR1 SGHKS, CDR2 YYEKEE (reference sequence). The CDR3 DNA sequence: TGTGCCAGCAGCTTAGGGACAGAGTATAATTCACCCCTCCACCTT. It translates to CASSLGTEYNSPLHL.

The V call is TRBV29-1, the J call TRBJ2-7; the match to TRBD2 covers 7 bases. Germline-derived CDR1 and CDR2 are SQVTM and ANQGSEA. The CDR3 consists of 12 residues. Germline trimming cut 5 bases from V and 6 bases from J; bases unmatched to any gene: 7. The CDR3: CSVRLASREQYF. Here the CDR3 DNA reads TGCAGCGTTAGACTAGCCTCTCGCGAGCAGTACTTC.

This chain uses TRBV7-2 with TRBJ1-1; perhaps TRBD1 as D (5 bases). This CDR3 has 14 residues. Trimming pared 5 bases from V and 1 base from J, leaving 11 bases between. Germline-derived CDR1 and CDR2 are SGHTA and FQGNSA. The CDR3 DNA sequence: TGTGCCAGCAGCACCAGGGCCCGGAACACTGAAGCTTTCTTT. Translated: CASSTRARNTEAFF.

J is TRBJ1-6 and V is TRBV5-8, with TRBD1 matching over 12 bases. Germline CDR1 and CDR2: SGHTS and YDEGEE. J lost 9 bases, V lost 4 bases, and 2 bases had no gene match. This CDR3 has 14 amino acids. CDR3 nucleotide sequence: TGTGCCAGCAGCCCGGGACAGGGGGCTTCACCCCTCCACTTT. It yields the protein CASSPGQGASPLHF.

The V gene is TRBV20-1, the J gene TRBJ1-5; D is unclear. CDR1 and CDR2 from the germline V gene are DFQATT and SNEGSKA (reference sequence). This CDR3 region has 11 residues. Trimming took off 2 bases at V and 6 bases at J, with 5 bases between the two ends. The CDR3 is CSARSGQPQHF. The CDR3 DNA reads as TGCAGTGCTAGATCCGGTCAGCCCCAGCATTTT.

V is TRBV6-5 and J is TRBJ2-7; D might be TRBD1 (6 bases). The CDR3 sequence is 13 residues long. V dropped 0 bases and J dropped 5 bases, with 8 bases sitting between them. Germline V gene data show CDR1 as MNHEY and CDR2 as SVGAGI. The CDR3 region has the DNA TGTGCCAGCAGTTACTCGGGACACCACGAGCAGTACTTC. Amino acids: CASSYSGHHEQYF.

This chain connects TRBV7-3 to TRBJ2-1; a possible D gene is TRBD1 (5 bases). The V end lost 3 bases, the J end lost 7 bases, and 10 bases lay between the germline ends. CDR3 length: 13 amino acids. CDR1 is SGHTA, CDR2 FQGTGA, per germline. DNA of the CDR3: TGTGCCAGCAGCTTGCAGGGCCTGAATGAGCAGTTCTTC. Translating it yields CASSLQGLNEQFF.

V and J are TRBV5-1 and TRBJ2-7; 7 positions agree with TRBD1. With 7 bases clipped from V and 2 bases from J, the junction kept 15 bases outside the gene matches. Per the germline V gene, CDR1 is SGHRS and CDR2 is YFSETQ. The CDR3 is 16 residues long. Written as DNA, the CDR3 is TGCGCCAGCCAGACAGGGAACCCATCCCTAGCCTACGAGCAGTACTTC. Translated: CASQTGNPSLAYEQYF.

The chain employs TRBV5-6 and TRBJ2-2; possibly TRBD1 for D (5 bases). Trimming took off 2 bases at V and 2 bases at J, with 10 bases between the two ends. The CDR3 has 15 residues. From germline, CDR1 is SGHDT and CDR2 YYEEEE. The CDR3 sequence: CASSFQGTNTGELFF. DNA for the CDR3: TGTGCCAGCAGCTTTCAGGGTACCAACACCGGGGAGCTGTTTTTT.

V gene TRBV5-1 combines with J gene TRBJ2-5, with D perhaps matching TRBD2 (6 bases). The J call is doubtful: the DNA matches TRBJ2-7 better. Germline CDR1 is SGHRS and CDR2 is YFSETQ. This CDR3 has 12 amino acids. The CDR3 loop reads CASRGGSYEQYF. In DNA, the CDR3 is TGCGCCAGCAGGGGGGGCTCCTACGAGCAGTACTTC.

The V and J genes are TRBV6-6 and TRBJ2-7; D ambiguous. Germline loops: CDR1 MNHNY, CDR2 SVGAGI (reference sequence). The ends were cut back, 0 bases at V and 1 base at J, with 1 base in the middle. This CDR3 spans 12 amino acids. DNA for the CDR3: TGTGCCAGCAGTTACTCTTCCTACGAGCAGTACTTC. Translating it yields CASSYSSYEQYF.

V and J are TRBV7-2 and TRBJ2-1; 8 bases are a match to TRBD2. The germline V gene encodes CDR1 SGHTA and CDR2 FQGNSA. This CDR3 has 15 amino acids. The DNA of the CDR3 is TGTGCAACGGGGCTAGCGGGCTCCCGCGGGCATGAGCAGTTCTTC. It translates to CATGLAGSRGHEQFF.

The V call is TRBV13, the J call TRBJ2-5; tentatively, D is TRBD2 (5 bases). The end of the DNA is better explained by TRBJ2-7, so the J call may be wrong. Germline CDR1 reads PRHDT; CDR2 reads FYEKMQ (reference sequence). CDR3 length: 15 amino acids. CDR3 sequence: CASSLTGINSYEQYF. For the CDR3, the DNA is TGTGCCAGCAGCTTAACGGGGATCAACTCCTACGAGCAGTACTTC.